A single sample gave rise to the 9 T cell receptor beta chains below, sequenced in a study of blood T cell repertoires in COVID-19. TCRdb's table, derived via immunoSEQ multiplex PCR, lists solely in-frame clones and lacks some. The top ten hold roughly 2% of the sample, which has approximately 260,000 clones, around 91% seen once. Sequenced material: peripheral blood. Receptors were obtained from a woman between 55 and 75 years old with COVID-19, enrolled during active disease.

The rearrangement links TRBV5-1 to TRBJ2-5, with 13 bases that match TRBD2. The ends lost 4 bases at V and 2 bases at J; junction bases unmatched: 5. This CDR3 has 16 residues. Germline lookup yields CDR1 SGHRS and CDR2 YFSETQ. The CDR3 DNA reads TGCGCCAGCAGCCCCCGACTAGCGGGGGGACAAGAGACCCAGTACTTC. It specifies CASSPRLAGGQETQYF.

V usage is TRBV18 and J usage is TRBJ2-5; possibly TRBD2 for D (5 bases). The CDR3 runs to 14 residues. The germline CDR1 and CDR2 sequences are KGHSH and LQKENI. Trimming pared 4 bases from V and 0 bases from J, leaving 9 bases between. CDR3 loop: CASSRSGNQETQYF. CDR3 DNA: TGTGCCAGCTCACGGTCCGGGAACCAAGAGACCCAGTACTTC.

This clone was detected only a few times. This chain uses TRBV5-5 with TRBJ1-4; weak D call: TRBD1 (6 bases). Germline values: CDR1 SGHKS, CDR2 YYEKEE (reference sequence). The CDR3 covers 16 residues. Trimming took off 2 bases at V and 6 bases at J, with 17 bases between the two ends. CDR3 loop: CASSLNRVTLDEKLFF. DNA for the CDR3: TGTGCCAGCAGCTTAAACAGGGTAACGCTGGATGAAAAACTGTTTTTT.

V and J are TRBV11-2 and TRBJ1-5; TRBD1 matches at 9 bases. J gave up 4 bases and V 1 base, and 5 bases lay outside the gene matches. This CDR3 contains 16 residues. The germline CDR1 and CDR2 sequences are SGHAT and FQNNGV. CDR3: CASSLAGTGYNQPQHF. The CDR3 bases are TGTGCCAGCAGCTTAGCTGGGACAGGGTATAATCAGCCCCAGCATTTT.

The chain links TRBV29-1 to TRBJ1-2; D unclear. V shed 1 base and J shed 4 bases, with 7 bases lying between them. The CDR3 contains 12 residues. The germline gives CDR1 SQVTM, CDR2 ANQGSEA. This CDR3 reads CSVEAGSYGYTF. CDR3 DNA: TGCAGCGTTGAAGCGGGTTCCTATGGCTACACCTTC.

The chain carries TRBV15 and TRBJ1-5; D is unclear. The V and J ends lost 0 bases and 0 bases respectively, with 12 bases between them. The CDR3 is made up of 17 amino acids. Germline loops: CDR1 LNHNV, CDR2 YYDKDF (reference sequence). Here the CDR3 reads CATSRDASQYSNQPQHF. CDR3 sequence (DNA): TGTGCCACCAGCAGAGATGCCAGTCAATATAGCAATCAGCCCCAGCATTTT.

The CDR3 region has the DNA TGTGCCAGCAGGACAGGAGGACTGGCTAGGAGCTCCTACGAGCAGTACTTC. Translating it yields CASRTGGLARSSYEQYF. The J gene is TRBJ2-7, the V gene TRBV2, with a tentative D call TRBD1 (6 bases). V gave up 6 bases and J gave up 0 bases, with 21 bases separating them. The V gene's germline CDR1 is SNHLY and CDR2 FYNNEI. This CDR3 is 17 amino acids long.

The V call is TRBV27, the J call TRBJ2-5; a possible D gene is TRBD1 (5 bases). This CDR3 has 13 amino acids. Germline V gene data show CDR1 as MNHEY and CDR2 as SMNVEV (reference sequence). Trimming shortened V by 3 bases and J by 5 bases, and 10 bases separated the two germline ends. The chain's CDR3 is CASSLGHRETQYF. The CDR3 DNA reads as TGTGCCAGCAGTTTGGGGCACCGGGAGACCCAGTACTTC.

The CDR3 sequence is CATSDGHPTGELFF. The CDR3 coding sequence is TGTGCCACCAGTGATGGACACCCTACCGGGGAGCTGTTTTTT. The V call is TRBV24-1, the J call TRBJ2-2, with D maybe TRBD1 (5 bases). Per germline, CDR1 KGHDR and CDR2 SFDVKD. V was pared by 3 bases and J by 5 bases, with 9 bases between. This CDR3 has 14 amino acids.